The rows below give T cell receptor beta chains drawn from one sample of a study of blood T cells in healthy people across ages. TCRdb independently ran MiXCR on the 5' RACE reads; one entry per CDR3 protein. The sample lists about 930,000 distinct CDR3 sequences, roughly 29% occurring once. The sample also formed part of further work on T cells of mothers and their children.

Sequenced material: blood. The receptors were sampled from a middle-aged woman in good health. The CDR3 runs from the conserved cysteine through the conserved F or W. The order of the fields is J gene, clone size, V gene, D gene, CDR3 protein, CDR3 DNA. A D gene is named only where the DNA matches it firmly. Expanded clones are given a class, and other clones once, few, many or no size at all.

j_call: TRBJ2-7
clone_size: -
v_call: TRBV28
d_call: TRBD1
cdr3_aa: CASSSYGRGYEQYF
cdr3_nt: TGTGCCAGCAGTTCATACGGCAGGGGGTACGAGCAGTACTTC

j_call: TRBJ2-1
clone_size: many
v_call: TRBV7-2
d_call: TRBD2
cdr3_aa: CASANMGLSSHEQFF
cdr3_nt: TGTGCCAGCGCGAACATGGGACTATCATCCCATGAGCAGTTCTTC

j_call: TRBJ1-5
clone_size: few
v_call: TRBV6-5
d_call: -
cdr3_aa: CASKGGVNQPQHF
cdr3_nt: TGTGCCAGCAAGGGAGGAGTCAATCAGCCCCAGCATTTT

j_call: TRBJ2-5
clone_size: many
v_call: TRBV5-4
d_call: TRBD2
cdr3_aa: CASSKGLAGRQETQYF
cdr3_nt: TGTGCCAGCAGCAAAGGACTAGCGGGTCGACAAGAGACCCAGTACTTC

j_call: TRBJ1-1
clone_size: -
v_call: TRBV20-1
d_call: -
cdr3_aa: CSASKDRNTEAFF
cdr3_nt: TGCAGTGCTAGTAAGGATCGTAACACTGAAGCTTTCTTT

j_call: TRBJ1-1
clone_size: -
v_call: TRBV5-4
d_call: -
cdr3_aa: CASSLAPGEGTEAFF
cdr3_nt: TGTGCCAGCAGCTTGGCCCCAGGGGAGGGCACTGAAGCTTTCTTT

j_call: TRBJ2-5
clone_size: -
v_call: TRBV7-9
d_call: -
cdr3_aa: CASSFMTRGSQETQYF
cdr3_nt: TGTGCCAGCAGCTTCATGACACGAGGATCCCAAGAGACCCAGTACTTC

j_call: TRBJ2-3
clone_size: many
v_call: TRBV10-3
d_call: TRBD2
cdr3_aa: CAISGLGSTDTQYF
cdr3_nt: TGTGCCATCTCTGGACTAGGCAGCACAGATACGCAGTATTTT

j_call: TRBJ2-3
clone_size: many
v_call: TRBV29-1
d_call: -
cdr3_aa: CSVGRPEKATDTQYF
cdr3_nt: TGCAGCGTTGGCCGGCCAGAGAAGGCTACAGATACGCAGTATTTT

j_call: TRBJ2-5
clone_size: -
v_call: TRBV12-3/TRBV12-4
d_call: -
cdr3_aa: CASSSQLAPAYYQETQYF
cdr3_nt: TGTGCCAGCAGTTCCCAACTAGCCCCGGCCTACTACCAAGAGACCCAGTACTTC

j_call: TRBJ2-1
clone_size: many
v_call: TRBV28
d_call: TRBD1
cdr3_aa: CASSSGQGRNEQFF
cdr3_nt: TGTGCCAGCAGTTCTGGACAGGGCAGGAATGAGCAGTTCTTC

j_call: TRBJ1-3
clone_size: -
v_call: TRBV14
d_call: -
cdr3_aa: CASSLDAFRSSGNTIYF
cdr3_nt: TGTGCCAGCAGCCTGGACGCGTTCCGAAGCTCTGGAAACACCATATATTTT

j_call: TRBJ2-3
clone_size: -
v_call: TRBV5-1
d_call: TRBD1
cdr3_aa: CASSLGTGGELDTQYF
cdr3_nt: TGCGCCAGCAGCTTGGGGACAGGGGGCGAGTTGGATACGCAGTATTTT

j_call: TRBJ2-3
clone_size: -
v_call: TRBV12-3/TRBV12-4
d_call: TRBD2
cdr3_aa: CASSLALTSLNTDAQYF
cdr3_nt: TGTGCCAGCAGTTTAGCCCTGACTAGCCTCAACACAGATGCGCAGTATTTT

j_call: TRBJ2-5
clone_size: many
v_call: TRBV6-2/TRBV6-3
d_call: TRBD2
cdr3_aa: CASSFGTSGFETQYF
cdr3_nt: TGTGCCAGCAGTTTCGGGACTAGCGGGTTTGAGACCCAGTACTTC

j_call: TRBJ2-7
clone_size: -
v_call: TRBV7-2
d_call: -
cdr3_aa: CASSLVRSEQYF
cdr3_nt: TGTGCCAGCAGCTTAGTTCGCTCCGAGCAGTACTTC

j_call: TRBJ1-4
clone_size: few
v_call: TRBV12-3/TRBV12-4
d_call: -
cdr3_aa: CASSSNSPPDEKLFF
cdr3_nt: TGTGCCAGCAGTTCAAACAGCCCCCCTGATGAAAAACTGTTTTTT

j_call: TRBJ2-1
clone_size: -
v_call: TRBV20-1
d_call: TRBD2
cdr3_aa: CSAMGLAINKNEQFF
cdr3_nt: TGCAGTGCTATGGGACTAGCTATAAACAAAAATGAGCAGTTCTTC

j_call: TRBJ2-6
clone_size: many
v_call: TRBV11-1
d_call: -
cdr3_aa: CASSLQSGANVLTF
cdr3_nt: TGTGCCAGCAGCTTACAATCTGGGGCCAACGTCCTGACTTTC

j_call: TRBJ1-5
clone_size: many
v_call: TRBV12-3/TRBV12-4
d_call: -
cdr3_aa: CASSFGLQSQPQHF
cdr3_nt: TGTGCCAGCAGTTTTGGCCTTCAAAGTCAGCCCCAGCATTTT

j_call: TRBJ2-7
clone_size: many
v_call: TRBV9
d_call: -
cdr3_aa: CASSVSGNTYEQYF
cdr3_nt: TGTGCCAGCAGCGTATCAGGGAATACCTACGAGCAGTACTTC

j_call: TRBJ2-4
clone_size: few
v_call: TRBV11-2
d_call: -
cdr3_aa: CASSAPGLSSYNEQYF
cdr3_nt: TGTGCCAGCAGCGCGCCAGGCCTAAGCTCCTACAATGAGCAGTACTTC

j_call: TRBJ2-7
clone_size: few
v_call: TRBV7-2
d_call: -
cdr3_aa: CASSLVFGGTGSAYEQYF
cdr3_nt: TGTGCCAGCAGCTTAGTTTTTGGGGGTACAGGGTCCGCCTACGAGCAGTACTTC

j_call: TRBJ2-7
clone_size: -
v_call: TRBV6-4
d_call: TRBD1
cdr3_aa: CASAPAGQESGEQYF
cdr3_nt: TGTGCCAGCGCCCCCGCCGGACAGGAGAGTGGTGAGCAGTACTTC

j_call: TRBJ2-5
clone_size: once
v_call: TRBV2
d_call: TRBD2
cdr3_aa: CASSDGLAGPQETQYF
cdr3_nt: TGTGCCAGCAGCGACGGACTAGCGGGGCCCCAAGAGACCCAGTACTTC

j_call: TRBJ1-2
clone_size: -
v_call: TRBV15
d_call: -
cdr3_aa: CATSRDAANCGYTF
cdr3_nt: TGTGCCACCAGCAGAGATGCAGCTAACTGTGGCTACACCTTC

j_call: TRBJ2-5
clone_size: -
v_call: TRBV5-1
d_call: -
cdr3_aa: CASSLQRTDGETQYF
cdr3_nt: TGCGCCAGCAGCTTACAACGGACAGACGGAGAGACCCAGTACTTC

j_call: TRBJ2-3
clone_size: -
v_call: TRBV12-3/TRBV12-4
d_call: -
cdr3_aa: CASTLGADTQYF
cdr3_nt: TGTGCCAGCACTCTAGGGGCAGATACGCAGTATTTT

j_call: TRBJ1-4
clone_size: -
v_call: TRBV3-1
d_call: -
cdr3_aa: CASNQEGRSLNEKLFF
cdr3_nt: TGTGCCAGCAACCAAGAAGGGCGCAGTCTTAATGAAAAACTGTTTTTT

j_call: TRBJ2-7
clone_size: few
v_call: TRBV7-9
d_call: TRBD1
cdr3_aa: CASTETGLSYEQYF
cdr3_nt: TGTGCCAGCACAGAGACAGGGCTCTCCTACGAGCAGTACTTC

j_call: TRBJ1-1
clone_size: -
v_call: TRBV29-1
d_call: -
cdr3_aa: CSLLGVGDTEAFF
cdr3_nt: TGCAGCCTCCTGGGCGTCGGTGACACTGAAGCTTTCTTT

j_call: TRBJ2-1
clone_size: few
v_call: TRBV7-9
d_call: -
cdr3_aa: CASSSELIGSGSNEQFF
cdr3_nt: TGTGCCAGCAGCTCAGAGTTGATAGGGAGCGGTTCCAATGAGCAGTTCTTC

j_call: TRBJ2-4
clone_size: -
v_call: TRBV13
d_call: TRBD1
cdr3_aa: CASSSGGAGSIQYF
cdr3_nt: TGTGCCAGCAGCTCAGGGGGCGCCGGCAGCATTCAGTACTTC

j_call: TRBJ2-1
clone_size: -
v_call: TRBV29-1
d_call: -
cdr3_aa: CSVEDTAGYNEQFF
cdr3_nt: TGCAGCGTTGAAGATACGGCAGGCTACAATGAGCAGTTCTTC

j_call: TRBJ2-7
clone_size: many
v_call: TRBV12-3/TRBV12-4
d_call: TRBD1
cdr3_aa: CASSAPGQAGEQYF
cdr3_nt: TGTGCCAGCAGCGCACCGGGACAGGCGGGCGAGCAGTACTTC